This T cell receptor (beta chain) was recovered during a study of T cells in Graves' hyperthyroidism and ophthalmopathy. This CDR3 contains 15 residues. CDR1 SGHNT and CDR2 YENEEA come from the germline V gene. V shed 2 bases and J 3 bases; nucleotides not matched to a gene: 4. It was 8.5 to 10 ml of fresh peripheral blood that supplied the PBMCs. Amplification yielded TCR beta CDR3 regions, with RNA transcripts as the source. TCR CDR3 regions were first amplified by RT-PCR with HTBI primers. TCRdb itself ran the multiplex PCR reads through MiXCR, one entry per CDR3 protein. The table shows 390,000 or so distinct CDR3 sequences, with approximately 15% occurring only once.

The sequencing sample was made of blood. This chain joins TRBV11-3 and TRBJ2-7, with TRBD2 matching 10 bases. The sequence was obtained from a man younger than 35 with Graves' ophthalmopathy. In nucleotides, the CDR3 is TGTGCCAGCAGCTTAAGCGGGAGGGGGAGCTACGAGCAGTACTTC. Translating gives CASSLSGRGSYEQYF.